This T cell receptor (beta chain) stems from a study of blood T cell repertoires in COVID-19. About the research overall: Both acute and convalescent COVID-19 samples were obtained from the United States, Italy and Spain. From T cells, B-cell-depleted T cells, or PBMCs came the material, which was cDNA or gDNA.

Authors' processing steps: Reference gene primer amplification yielded estimated nucleated cell counts. The data were produced by immunoSEQ multiplex PCR, yet TCRdb's version contains in-frame clones alone and is incomplete. D and trimming were read from the DNA, whereas the V and J calls and clone size are those reported in that table. The repertoire holds some 15,000 clones, with 87% as singletons. Germline CDR1 MNHNY, CDR2 SVGAGI (reference sequence). The CDR3 spans 16 residues. The junction had 12 bases not matched to a gene; V was cut back by 4 bases and J by 7 bases. This rearrangement joins TRBV6-6 to TRBJ1-4; 7 bases align to TRBD1. Sequenced material: peripheral blood. The sequence came from a human donor in a cohort sampled during active COVID-19. The CDR3 loop is CASSSGQAVWSEKLFF. CDR3 bases: TGTGCCAGCAGTTCTGGACAGGCCGTTTGGAGTGAAAAACTGTTTTTT.